This T cell receptor beta chain was captured by sequencing in a study of cytomegalovirus exposure and HLA in healthy donors. Looked up from germline, CDR1 is LNHDA and CDR2 is SQIVND (reference sequence). The V end was cut by 3 bases, the J end by 2 bases, with 11 bases between. CDR3 size: 16 residues. 60 Vbeta and 13 Jbeta primers were used in PCR. Profiling relied on immunoSEQ multiplex PCR, and the TCRdb table lists in-frame clones only, not all of them. The table includes about 130,000 clones, 82% detected once. This clone was found once. The material sequenced was PBMCs. The TCR originated in a boy aged 2 to 10 in good health and CMV-seronegative. This chain joins TRBV19 and TRBJ2-6; possibly TRBD2 for D (5 bases). CDR3 in amino acids: CASSMEERTGANVLTF. DNA of the CDR3: TGTGCCAGTAGTATGGAGGAACGCACTGGGGCCAACGTCCTGACTTTC.